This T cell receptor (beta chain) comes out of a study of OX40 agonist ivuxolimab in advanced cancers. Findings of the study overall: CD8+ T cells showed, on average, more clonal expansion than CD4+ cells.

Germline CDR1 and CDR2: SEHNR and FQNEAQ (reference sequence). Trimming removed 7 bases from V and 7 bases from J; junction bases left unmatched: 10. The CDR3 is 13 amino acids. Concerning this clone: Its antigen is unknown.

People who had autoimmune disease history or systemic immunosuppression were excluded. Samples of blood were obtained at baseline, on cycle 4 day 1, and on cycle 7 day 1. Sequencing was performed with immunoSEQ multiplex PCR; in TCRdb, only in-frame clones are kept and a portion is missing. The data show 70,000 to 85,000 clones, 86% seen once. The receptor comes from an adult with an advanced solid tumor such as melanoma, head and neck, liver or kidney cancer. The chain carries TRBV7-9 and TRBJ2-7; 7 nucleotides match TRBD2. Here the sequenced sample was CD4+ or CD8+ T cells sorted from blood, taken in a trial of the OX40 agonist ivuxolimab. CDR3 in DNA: TGTGCCAGCACTAGCGGAACCCTAGATGAGCAGTACTTC. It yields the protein CASTSGTLDEQYF.